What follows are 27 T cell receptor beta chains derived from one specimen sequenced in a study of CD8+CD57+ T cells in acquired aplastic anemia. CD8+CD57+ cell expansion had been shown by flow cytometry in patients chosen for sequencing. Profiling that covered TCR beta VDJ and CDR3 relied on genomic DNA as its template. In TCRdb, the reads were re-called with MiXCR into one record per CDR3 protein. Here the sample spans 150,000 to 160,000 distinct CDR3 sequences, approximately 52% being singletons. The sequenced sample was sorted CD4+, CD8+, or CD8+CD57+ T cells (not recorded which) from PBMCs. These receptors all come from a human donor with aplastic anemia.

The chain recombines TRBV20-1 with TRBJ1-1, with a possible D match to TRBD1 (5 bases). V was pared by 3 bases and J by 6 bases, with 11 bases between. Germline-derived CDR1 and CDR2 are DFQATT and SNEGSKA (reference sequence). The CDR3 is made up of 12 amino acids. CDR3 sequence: CSASQGRAEAFF. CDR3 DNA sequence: TGCAGTGCTAGCCAGGGCCGGGCTGAAGCTTTCTTT.

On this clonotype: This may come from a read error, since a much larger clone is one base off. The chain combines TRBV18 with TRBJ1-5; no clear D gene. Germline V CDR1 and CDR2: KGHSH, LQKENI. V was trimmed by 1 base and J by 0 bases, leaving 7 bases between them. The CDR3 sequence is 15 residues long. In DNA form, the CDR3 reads TGTGCCAGCTCACCACACTGGGATAGCAATCAGCCCCAGCATTTT. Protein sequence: CASSPHWDSNQPQHF.

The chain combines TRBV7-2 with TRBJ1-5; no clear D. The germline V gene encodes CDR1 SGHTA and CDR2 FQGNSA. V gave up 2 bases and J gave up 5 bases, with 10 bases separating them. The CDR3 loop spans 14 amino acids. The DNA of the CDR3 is TGTGCCAGCAGCTTATTAGGTCGACATCAGCCCCAGCATTTT. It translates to CASSLLGRHQPQHF. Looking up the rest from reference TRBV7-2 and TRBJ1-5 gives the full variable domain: GAGVSQSPSNKVTEKGKDVELRCDPISGHTALYWYRQSLGQGLEFLIYFQGNSAPDKSGLPSDRFSAERTGGSVSTLTIQRTQQEDSAVYLCASSLLGRHQPQHFGDGTRLSIL.

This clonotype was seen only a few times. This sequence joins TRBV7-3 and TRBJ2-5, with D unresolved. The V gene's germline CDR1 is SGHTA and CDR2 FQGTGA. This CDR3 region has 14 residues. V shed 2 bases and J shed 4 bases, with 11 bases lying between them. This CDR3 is CASSLDPVRETQYF. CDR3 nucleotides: TGTGCCAGCAGCTTAGATCCAGTCAGAGAGACCCAGTACTTC.

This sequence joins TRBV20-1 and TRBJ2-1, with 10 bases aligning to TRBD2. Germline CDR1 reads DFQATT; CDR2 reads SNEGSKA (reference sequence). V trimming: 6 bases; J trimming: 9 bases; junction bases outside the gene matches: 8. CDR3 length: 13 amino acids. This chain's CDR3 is CSAVLAGVGEQFF. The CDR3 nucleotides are TGCAGTGCGGTCCTAGCGGGAGTTGGTGAGCAGTTCTTC.

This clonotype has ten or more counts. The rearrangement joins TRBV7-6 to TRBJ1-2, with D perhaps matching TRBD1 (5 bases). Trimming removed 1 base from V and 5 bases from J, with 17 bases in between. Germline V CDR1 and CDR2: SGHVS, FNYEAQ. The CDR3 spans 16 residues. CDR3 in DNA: TGTGCCAGCAGCTTAGAGGGGACGCCGTCTGGGTATGGCTACACCTTC. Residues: CASSLEGTPSGYGYTF.

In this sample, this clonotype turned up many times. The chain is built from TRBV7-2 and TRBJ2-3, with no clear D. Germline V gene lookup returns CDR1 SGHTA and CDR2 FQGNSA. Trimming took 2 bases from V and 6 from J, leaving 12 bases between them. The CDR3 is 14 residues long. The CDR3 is CASSLRVFSDTQYF. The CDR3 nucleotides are TGTGCCAGCAGCTTAAGGGTGTTCAGTGATACGCAGTATTTT.

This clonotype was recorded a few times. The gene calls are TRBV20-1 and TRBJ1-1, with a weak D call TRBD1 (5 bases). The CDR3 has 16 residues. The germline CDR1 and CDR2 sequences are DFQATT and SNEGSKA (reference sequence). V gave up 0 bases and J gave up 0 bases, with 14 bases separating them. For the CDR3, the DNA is TGCAGTGCTAGAGATACGAGGACAACCATGAACACTGAAGCTTTCTTT. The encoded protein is CSARDTRTTMNTEAFF.

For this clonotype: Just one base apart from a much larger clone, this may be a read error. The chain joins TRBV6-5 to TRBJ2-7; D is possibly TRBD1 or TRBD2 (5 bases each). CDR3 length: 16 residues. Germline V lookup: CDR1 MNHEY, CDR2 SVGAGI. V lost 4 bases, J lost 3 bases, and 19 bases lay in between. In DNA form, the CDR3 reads TGTGCCAGCAGTTCCTACCCCGGGACGGCCAGCTACGAGCAGTACTTC. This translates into CASSSYPGTASYEQYF.

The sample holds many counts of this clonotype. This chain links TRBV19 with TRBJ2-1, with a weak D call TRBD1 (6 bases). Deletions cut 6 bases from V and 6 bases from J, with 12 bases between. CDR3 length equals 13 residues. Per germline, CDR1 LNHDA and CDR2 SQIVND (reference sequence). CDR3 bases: TGTGCCAGTAGAACACTAGGGGGCAATGAGCAGTTCTTC. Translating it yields CASRTLGGNEQFF.

This CDR3 reads CASSQVLRTQYF. The CDR3 DNA sequence: TGTGCCAGCAGCCAAGTCCTAAGGACCCAGTACTTC. V is TRBV14 and J is TRBJ2-5, with no clear D. This CDR3 is 12 amino acids long. The germline V gene has CDR1 SGHDN and CDR2 FVKESK. Trimming took off 1 base at V and 7 bases at J, with 7 bases between the two ends. Looking up the rest from reference TRBV14 and TRBJ2-5 gives the full variable domain: EAGVTQFPSHSVIEKGQTVTLRCDPISGHDNLYWYRRVMGKEIKFLLHFVKESKQDESGMPNNRFLAERTGGTYSTLKVQPAELEDSGVYFCASSQVLRTQYFGPGTRLLVL.

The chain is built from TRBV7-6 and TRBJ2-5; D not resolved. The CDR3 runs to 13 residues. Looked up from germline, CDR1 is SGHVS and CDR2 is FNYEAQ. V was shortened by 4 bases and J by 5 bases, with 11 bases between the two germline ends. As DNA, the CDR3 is TGTGCCAGCAGCTCCTCCCTTGGGGAGACCCAGTACTTC. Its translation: CASSSSLGETQYF.

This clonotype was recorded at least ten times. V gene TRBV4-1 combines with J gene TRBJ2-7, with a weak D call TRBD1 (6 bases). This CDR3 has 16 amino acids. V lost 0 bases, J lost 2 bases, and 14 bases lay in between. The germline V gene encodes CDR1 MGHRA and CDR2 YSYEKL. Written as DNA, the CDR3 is TGCGCCAGCAGCCAAGACCCCAACAGGGTAACCTACGAGCAGTACTTC. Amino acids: CASSQDPNRVTYEQYF.

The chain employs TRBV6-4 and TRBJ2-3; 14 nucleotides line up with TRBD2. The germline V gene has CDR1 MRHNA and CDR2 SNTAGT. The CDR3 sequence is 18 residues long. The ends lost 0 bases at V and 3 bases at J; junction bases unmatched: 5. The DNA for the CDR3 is TGTGCCAGCAGTGACTCGACTAGCGGGGGGGCTTTGACAGATACGCAGTATTTT. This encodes CASSDSTSGGALTDTQYF.

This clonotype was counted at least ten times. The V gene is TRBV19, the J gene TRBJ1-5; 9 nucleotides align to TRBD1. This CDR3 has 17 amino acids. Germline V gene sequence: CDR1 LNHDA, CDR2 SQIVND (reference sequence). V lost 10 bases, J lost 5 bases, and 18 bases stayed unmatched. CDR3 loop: CATGTPTDRGGDQPQHF. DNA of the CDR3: TGTGCCACGGGTACCCCCACGGACAGGGGAGGGGATCAGCCCCAGCATTTT.

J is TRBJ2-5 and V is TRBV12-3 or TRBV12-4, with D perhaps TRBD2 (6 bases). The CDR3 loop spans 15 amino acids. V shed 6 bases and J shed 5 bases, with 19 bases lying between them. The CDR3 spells CASRRITSSQETQYF. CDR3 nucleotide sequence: TGTGCCAGCAGACGTATTACTAGCTCACAGGAGACCCAGTACTTC.

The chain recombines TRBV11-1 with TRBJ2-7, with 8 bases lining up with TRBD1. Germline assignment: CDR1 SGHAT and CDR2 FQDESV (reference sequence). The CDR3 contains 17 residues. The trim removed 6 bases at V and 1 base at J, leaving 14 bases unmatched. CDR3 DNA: TGTGCCAGCAGACCACCCACGGGACAGGCGCGATCCTACGAGCAGTACTTC. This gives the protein CASRPPTGQARSYEQYF.

This chain's CDR3 is CASSEGQGGTEAFF. Here the CDR3 DNA reads TGCGCCAGCAGTGAGGGACAGGGGGGGACTGAAGCTTTCTTT. The V call is TRBV10-1, the J call TRBJ1-1; 10 nucleotides line up with TRBD1. This CDR3 comprises 14 residues. The ends lost 2 bases at V and 5 bases at J; junction bases unmatched: 2. Germline loops: CDR1 WNHNN, CDR2 SYGVQD (reference sequence).

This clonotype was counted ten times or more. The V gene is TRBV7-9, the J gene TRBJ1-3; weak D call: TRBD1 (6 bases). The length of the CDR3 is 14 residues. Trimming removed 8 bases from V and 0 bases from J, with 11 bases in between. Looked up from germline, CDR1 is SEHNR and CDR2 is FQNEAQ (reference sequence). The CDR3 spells CASGGAVSGNTIYF. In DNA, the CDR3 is TGTGCCAGCGGGGGGGCGGTCTCTGGAAACACCATATATTTT.

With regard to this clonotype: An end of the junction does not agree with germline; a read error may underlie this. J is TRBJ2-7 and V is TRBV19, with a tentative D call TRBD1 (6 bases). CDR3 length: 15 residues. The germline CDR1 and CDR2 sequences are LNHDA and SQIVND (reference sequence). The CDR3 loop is CAGSPLGTRDYEQYF. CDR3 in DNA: TGTGCCGGTAGTCCTCTCGGGACAAGAGACTACGAGCAGTACTTC.

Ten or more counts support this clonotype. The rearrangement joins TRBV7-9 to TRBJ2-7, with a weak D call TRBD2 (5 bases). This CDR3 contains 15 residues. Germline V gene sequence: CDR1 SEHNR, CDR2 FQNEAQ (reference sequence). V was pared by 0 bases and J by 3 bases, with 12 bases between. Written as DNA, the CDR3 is TGTGCCAGCAGCTTAGCGGTTAGCGAGAACTACGAGCAGTACTTC. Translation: CASSLAVSENYEQYF.

CDR3 loop: CATRTDINREAGNEQFF. Here the CDR3 DNA reads TGTGCCACCAGAACAGACATTAACAGGGAAGCGGGCAATGAGCAGTTCTTC. This chain uses TRBV15 with TRBJ2-1; perhaps D is TRBD1 or TRBD2 (6 bases each). V was clipped by 6 bases and J by 6 bases, with 24 bases between them. This CDR3 contains 17 residues. From germline, CDR1 is LNHNV and CDR2 YYDKDF (reference sequence).

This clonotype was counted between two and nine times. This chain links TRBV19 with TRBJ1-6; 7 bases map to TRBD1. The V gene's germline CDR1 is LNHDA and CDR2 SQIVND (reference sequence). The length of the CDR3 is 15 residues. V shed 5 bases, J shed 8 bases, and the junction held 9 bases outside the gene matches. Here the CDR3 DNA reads TGTGCCAGTAGTTCCCGACAGGGAGCTTATTCACCCCTCCACTTT. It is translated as CASSSRQGAYSPLHF.

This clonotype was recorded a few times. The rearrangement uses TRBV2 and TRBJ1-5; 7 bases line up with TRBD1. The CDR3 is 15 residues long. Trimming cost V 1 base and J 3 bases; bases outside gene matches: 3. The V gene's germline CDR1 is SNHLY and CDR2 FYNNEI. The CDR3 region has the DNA TGTGCCAGCAGTGAAGGACAGGGATACAATCAGCCCCAGCATTTT. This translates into CASSEGQGYNQPQHF.

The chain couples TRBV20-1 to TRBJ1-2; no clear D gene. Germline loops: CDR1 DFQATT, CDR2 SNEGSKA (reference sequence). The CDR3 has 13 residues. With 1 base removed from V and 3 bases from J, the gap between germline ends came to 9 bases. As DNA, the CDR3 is TGCAGTGCTAGAGCGGACTCGGACTATGGCTACACCTTC. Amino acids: CSARADSDYGYTF.

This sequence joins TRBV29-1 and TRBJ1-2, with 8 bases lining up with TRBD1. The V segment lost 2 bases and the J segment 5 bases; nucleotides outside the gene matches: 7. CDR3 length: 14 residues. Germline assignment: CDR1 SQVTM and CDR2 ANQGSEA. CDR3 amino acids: CSVELGRGLYGYTF. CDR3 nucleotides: TGCAGCGTTGAATTAGGCAGGGGGCTTTATGGCTACACCTTC.

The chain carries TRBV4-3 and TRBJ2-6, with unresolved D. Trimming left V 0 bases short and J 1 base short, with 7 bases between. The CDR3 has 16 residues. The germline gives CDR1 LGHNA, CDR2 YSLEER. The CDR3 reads CASSQDGSSGANVLTF. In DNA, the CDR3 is TGCGCCAGCAGCCAAGATGGTAGTTCTGGGGCCAACGTCCTGACTTTC.